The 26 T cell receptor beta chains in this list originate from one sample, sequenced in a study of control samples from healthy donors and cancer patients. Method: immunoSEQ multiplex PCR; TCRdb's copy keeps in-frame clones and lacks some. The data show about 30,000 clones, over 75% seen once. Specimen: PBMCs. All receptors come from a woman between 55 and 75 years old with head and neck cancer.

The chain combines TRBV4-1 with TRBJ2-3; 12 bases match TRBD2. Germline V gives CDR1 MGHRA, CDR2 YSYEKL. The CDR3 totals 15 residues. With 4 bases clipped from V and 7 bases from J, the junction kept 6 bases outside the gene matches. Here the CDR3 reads CASSPLGLAGNTQYF. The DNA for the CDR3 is TGCGCCAGCAGCCCCTTAGGACTAGCGGGGAATACGCAGTATTTT.

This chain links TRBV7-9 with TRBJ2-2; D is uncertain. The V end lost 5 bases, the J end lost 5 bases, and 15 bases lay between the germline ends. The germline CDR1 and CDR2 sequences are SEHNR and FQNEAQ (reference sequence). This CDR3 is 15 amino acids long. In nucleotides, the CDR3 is TGTGCCAGCAGCCCGCGACTCAATCCGACCGGGGAGCTGTTTTTT. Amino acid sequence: CASSPRLNPTGELFF.

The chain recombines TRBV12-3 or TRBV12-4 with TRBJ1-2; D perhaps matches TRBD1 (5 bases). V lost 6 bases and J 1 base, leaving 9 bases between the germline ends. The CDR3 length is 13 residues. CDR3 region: CASRRGDNYGYTF. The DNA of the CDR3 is TGTGCCAGCAGGCGGGGGGATAACTATGGCTACACCTTC.

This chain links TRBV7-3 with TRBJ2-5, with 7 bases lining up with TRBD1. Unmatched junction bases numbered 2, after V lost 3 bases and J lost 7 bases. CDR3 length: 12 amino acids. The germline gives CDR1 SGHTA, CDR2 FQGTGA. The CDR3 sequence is CASSFPGGTQYF. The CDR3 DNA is TGTGCCAGCAGCTTTCCAGGGGGGACCCAGTACTTC. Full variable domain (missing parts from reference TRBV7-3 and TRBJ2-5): GAGVSQTPSNKVTEKGKYVELRCDPISGHTALYWYRQSLGQGPEFLIYFQGTGAADDSGLPNDRFFAVRPEGSVSTLKIQRTERGDSAVYLCASSFPGGTQYFGPGTRLLVL.

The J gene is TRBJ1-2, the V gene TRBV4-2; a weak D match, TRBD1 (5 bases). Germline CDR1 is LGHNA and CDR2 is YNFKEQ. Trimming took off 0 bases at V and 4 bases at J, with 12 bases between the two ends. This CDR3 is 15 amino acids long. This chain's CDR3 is CASSQEGGTGYGYTF. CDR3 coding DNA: TGTGCCAGCAGCCAAGAGGGGGGAACGGGCTATGGCTACACCTTC.

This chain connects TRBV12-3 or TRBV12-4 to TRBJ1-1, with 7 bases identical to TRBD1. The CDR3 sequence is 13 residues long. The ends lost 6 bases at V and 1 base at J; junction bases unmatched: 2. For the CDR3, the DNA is TGTGCCAGCAGGTGGACAGGGAACACTGAAGCTTTCTTT. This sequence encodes CASRWTGNTEAFF.

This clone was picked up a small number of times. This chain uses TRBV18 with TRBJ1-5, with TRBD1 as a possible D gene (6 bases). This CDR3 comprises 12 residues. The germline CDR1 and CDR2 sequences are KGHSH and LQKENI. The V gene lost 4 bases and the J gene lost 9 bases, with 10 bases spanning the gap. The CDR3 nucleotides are TGTGCCAGCTCACTACCACAGGGGCCCCAGCATTTT. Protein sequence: CASSLPQGPQHF.

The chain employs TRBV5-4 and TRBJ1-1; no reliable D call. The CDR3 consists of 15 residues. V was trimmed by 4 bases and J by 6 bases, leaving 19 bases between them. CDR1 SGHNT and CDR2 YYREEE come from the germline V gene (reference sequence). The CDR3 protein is CASSPRREGDPEAFF. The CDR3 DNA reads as TGTGCCAGCAGCCCTCGAAGAGAGGGCGACCCTGAAGCTTTCTTT.

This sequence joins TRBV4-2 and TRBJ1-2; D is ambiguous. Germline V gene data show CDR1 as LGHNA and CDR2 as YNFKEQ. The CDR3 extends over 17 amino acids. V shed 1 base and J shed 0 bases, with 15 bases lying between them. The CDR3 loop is CASSQGIGLESNYGYTF. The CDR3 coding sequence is TGTGCCAGCAGCCAAGGGATAGGACTAGAGTCTAACTATGGCTACACCTTC.

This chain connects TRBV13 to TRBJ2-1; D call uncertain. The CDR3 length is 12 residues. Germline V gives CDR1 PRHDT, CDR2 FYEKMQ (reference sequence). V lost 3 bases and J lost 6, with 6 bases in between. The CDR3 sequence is CASSLGSNEQFF. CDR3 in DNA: TGTGCCAGCAGCTTGGGCAGCAATGAGCAGTTCTTC.

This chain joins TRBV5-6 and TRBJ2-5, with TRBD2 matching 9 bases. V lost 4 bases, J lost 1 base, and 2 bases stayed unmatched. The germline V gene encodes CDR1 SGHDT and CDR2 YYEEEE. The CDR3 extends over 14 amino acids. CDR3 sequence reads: CASSTSGPQETQYF. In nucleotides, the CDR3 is TGTGCCAGCAGCACTAGCGGGCCCCAAGAGACCCAGTACTTC.

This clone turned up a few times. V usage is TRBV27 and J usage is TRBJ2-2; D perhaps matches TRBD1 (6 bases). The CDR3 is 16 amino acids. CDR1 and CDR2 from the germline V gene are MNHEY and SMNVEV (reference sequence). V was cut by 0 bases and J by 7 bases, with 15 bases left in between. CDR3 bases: TGTGCCAGCAGTTTATCGAAGGGCAGGGGCCTCGGGGAGCTGTTTTTT. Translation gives CASSLSKGRGLGELFF.

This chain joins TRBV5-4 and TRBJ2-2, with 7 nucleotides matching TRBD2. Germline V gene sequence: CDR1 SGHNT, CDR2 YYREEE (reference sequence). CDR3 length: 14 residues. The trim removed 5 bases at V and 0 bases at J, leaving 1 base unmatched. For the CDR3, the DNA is TGTGCCAGCAGTCGGGGGGCGAACACCGGGGAGCTGTTTTTT. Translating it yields CASSRGANTGELFF.

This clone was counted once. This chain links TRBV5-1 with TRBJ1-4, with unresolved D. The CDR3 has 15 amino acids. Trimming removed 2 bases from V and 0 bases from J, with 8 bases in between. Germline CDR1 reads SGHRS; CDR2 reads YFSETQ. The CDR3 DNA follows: TGCGCCAGCAGCTTAGGCAGTGCAACTAATGAAAAACTGTTTTTT. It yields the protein CASSLGSATNEKLFF.

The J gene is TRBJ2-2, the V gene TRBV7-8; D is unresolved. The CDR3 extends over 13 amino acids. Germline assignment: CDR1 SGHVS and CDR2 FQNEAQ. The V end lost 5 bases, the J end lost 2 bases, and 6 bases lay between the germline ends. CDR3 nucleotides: TGTGCCAGCAGCCGAGAAAACACCGGGGAGCTGTTTTTT. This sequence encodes CASSRENTGELFF.

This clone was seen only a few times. The CDR3 protein is CATSRDDSGTYEQYF. The DNA of the CDR3 is TGTGCCACCAGCAGAGATGATAGCGGCACCTACGAGCAGTACTTC. The chain carries TRBV15 and TRBJ2-7; the D gene is possibly TRBD2 (6 bases). The CDR3 runs 15 residues. Germline lookup yields CDR1 LNHNV and CDR2 YYDKDF (reference sequence). Deletions cut 0 bases from V and 2 bases from J, with 11 bases between.

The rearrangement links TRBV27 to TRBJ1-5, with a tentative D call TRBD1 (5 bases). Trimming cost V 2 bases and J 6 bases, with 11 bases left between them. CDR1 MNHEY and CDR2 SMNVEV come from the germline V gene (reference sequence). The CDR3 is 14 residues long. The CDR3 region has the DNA TGTGCCAGCAGTTTAGGGGGTGCGGGTCAGCCCCAGCATTTT. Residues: CASSLGGAGQPQHF.

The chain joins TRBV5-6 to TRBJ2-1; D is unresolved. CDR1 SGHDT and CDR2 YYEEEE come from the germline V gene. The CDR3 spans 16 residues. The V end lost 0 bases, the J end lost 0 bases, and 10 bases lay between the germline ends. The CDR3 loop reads CASSLADLSSYNEQFF. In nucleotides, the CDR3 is TGTGCCAGCAGCTTGGCAGATCTGAGCTCCTACAATGAGCAGTTCTTC.

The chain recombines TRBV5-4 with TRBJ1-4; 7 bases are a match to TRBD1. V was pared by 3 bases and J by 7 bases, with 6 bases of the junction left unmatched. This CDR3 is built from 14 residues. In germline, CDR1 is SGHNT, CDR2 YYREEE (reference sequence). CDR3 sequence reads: CASSSRDSPEKLFF. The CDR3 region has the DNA TGTGCCAGCAGCTCCCGGGACAGTCCTGAAAAACTGTTTTTT.

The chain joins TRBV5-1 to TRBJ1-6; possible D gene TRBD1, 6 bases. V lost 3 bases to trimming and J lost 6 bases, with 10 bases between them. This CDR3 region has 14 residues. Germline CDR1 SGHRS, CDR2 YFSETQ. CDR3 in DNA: TGCGCCAGCAGCTCGGACAGTCCTAATTCACCCCTCCACTTT. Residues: CASSSDSPNSPLHF.

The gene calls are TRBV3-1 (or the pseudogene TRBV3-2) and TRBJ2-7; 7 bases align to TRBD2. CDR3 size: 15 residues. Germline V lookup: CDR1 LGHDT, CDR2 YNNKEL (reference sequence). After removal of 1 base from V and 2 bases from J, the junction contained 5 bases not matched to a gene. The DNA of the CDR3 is TGTGCCAGCAGCCAAGGAGTCAGCGGGGCCTACGAGCAGTACTTC. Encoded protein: CASSQGVSGAYEQYF.

CDR3 sequence (DNA): TGTGCCAGCAGCTTAGTTTCCCCCTATAATTCACCCCTCCACTTT. This translates into CASSLVSPYNSPLHF. J is TRBJ1-6 and V is TRBV7-8; D not certain. This CDR3 has 15 amino acids. Germline loops: CDR1 SGHVS, CDR2 FQNEAQ. Trimming took off 1 base at V and 2 bases at J, with 6 bases between the two ends. Drawing the rest from reference TRBV7-8 and TRBJ1-6, the complete variable domain is GAGVSQSPRYKVAKRGQDVALRCDPISGHVSLFWYQQALGQGPEFLTYFQNEAQLDKSGLPSDRFFAERPEGSVSTLKIQRTQQEDSAVYLCASSLVSPYNSPLHFGNGTRLTVT.

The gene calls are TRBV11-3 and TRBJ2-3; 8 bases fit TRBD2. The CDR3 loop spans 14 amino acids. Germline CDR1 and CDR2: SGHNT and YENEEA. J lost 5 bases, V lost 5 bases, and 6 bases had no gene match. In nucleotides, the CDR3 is TGTGCCAGCAGCGATAGCGGGACGGGAGATACGCAGTATTTT. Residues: CASSDSGTGDTQYF.

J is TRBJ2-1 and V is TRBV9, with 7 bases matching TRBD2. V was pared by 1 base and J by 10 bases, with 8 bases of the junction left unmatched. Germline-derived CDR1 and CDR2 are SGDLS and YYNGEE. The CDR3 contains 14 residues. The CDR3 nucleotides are TGTGCCAGCAGCGTAAATCCCGGGGGGAGGGAGCAGTTCTTC. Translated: CASSVNPGGREQFF. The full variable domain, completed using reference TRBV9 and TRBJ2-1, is DSGVTQTPKHLITATGQRVTLRCSPRSGDLSVYWYQQSLDQGLQFLIQYYNGEERAKGNILERFSAQQFPDLHSELNLSSLELGDSALYFCASSVNPGGREQFFGPGTRLTVL.

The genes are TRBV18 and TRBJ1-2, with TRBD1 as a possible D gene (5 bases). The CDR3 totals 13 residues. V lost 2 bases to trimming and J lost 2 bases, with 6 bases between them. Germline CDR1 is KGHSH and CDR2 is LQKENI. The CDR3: CASSPEGNYGYTF. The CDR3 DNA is TGTGCCAGCTCACCAGAGGGGAACTATGGCTACACCTTC.

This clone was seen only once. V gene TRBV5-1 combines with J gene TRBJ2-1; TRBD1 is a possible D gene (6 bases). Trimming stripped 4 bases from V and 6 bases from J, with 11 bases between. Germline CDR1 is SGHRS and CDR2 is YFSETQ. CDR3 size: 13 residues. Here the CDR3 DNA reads TGCGCCAGCAGCGCCATCAGGGGCAATGAGCAGTTCTTC. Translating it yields CASSAIRGNEQFF.